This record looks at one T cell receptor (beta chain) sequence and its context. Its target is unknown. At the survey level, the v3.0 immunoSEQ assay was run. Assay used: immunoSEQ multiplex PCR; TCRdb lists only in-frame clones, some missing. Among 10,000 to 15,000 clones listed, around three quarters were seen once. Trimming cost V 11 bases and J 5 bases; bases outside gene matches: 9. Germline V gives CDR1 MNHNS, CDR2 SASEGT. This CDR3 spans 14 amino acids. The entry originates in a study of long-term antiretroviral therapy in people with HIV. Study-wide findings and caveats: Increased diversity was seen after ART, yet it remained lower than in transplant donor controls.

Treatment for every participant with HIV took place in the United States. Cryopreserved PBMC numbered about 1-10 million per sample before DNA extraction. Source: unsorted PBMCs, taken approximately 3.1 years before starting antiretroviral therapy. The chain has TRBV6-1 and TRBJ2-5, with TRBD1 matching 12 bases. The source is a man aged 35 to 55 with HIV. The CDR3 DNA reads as TGTGCCCCAGACAGGGACAGGGGGCCGGAGACCCAGTACTTC. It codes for CAPDRDRGPETQYF.